These 2 T cell receptor beta chains share one sample of origin, sequenced in a study of sequential checkpoint blockade in melanoma. Treatment of the sample: randomized to nivolumab then ipilimumab (arm A) or the reverse (arm B). Assay: immunoSEQ multiplex PCR; the TCRdb copy retains only in-frame clones and omits some. The sample lists some 9,600 clones, 24% occurring once. This sample comprised tumor tissue (inferred from file names), obtained from a patient given nivolumab and ipilimumab in sequence. All receptors derive from a human donor with melanoma.

V and J are TRBV9 and TRBJ1-1; no firm D call. Germline V CDR1 and CDR2: SGDLS, YYNGEE. V was trimmed by 4 bases and J by 6 bases, leaving 10 bases between them. CDR3 length: 12 amino acids. The CDR3 region is CASSSTPPEAFF. As DNA, the CDR3 is TGTGCCAGCAGCTCTACCCCCCCTGAAGCTTTCTTT.

The genes are TRBV19 and TRBJ2-5; D is unclear. Germline lookup yields CDR1 LNHDA and CDR2 SQIVND (reference sequence). Trimming stripped 5 bases from V and 5 bases from J, with 15 bases between. The CDR3 loop spans 14 amino acids. The CDR3 spells CASSPSGAGETQYF. The CDR3 DNA reads as TGTGCCAGTAGTCCCTCAGGAGCTGGGGAGACCCAGTACTTC. Drawing the rest from reference TRBV19 and TRBJ2-5, the complete variable domain is DGGITQSPKYLFRKEGQNVTLSCEQNLNHDAMYWYRQDPGQGLRLIYYSQIVNDFQKGDIAEGYSVSREKKESFPLTVTSAQKNPTAFYLCASSPSGAGETQYFGPGTRLLVL.